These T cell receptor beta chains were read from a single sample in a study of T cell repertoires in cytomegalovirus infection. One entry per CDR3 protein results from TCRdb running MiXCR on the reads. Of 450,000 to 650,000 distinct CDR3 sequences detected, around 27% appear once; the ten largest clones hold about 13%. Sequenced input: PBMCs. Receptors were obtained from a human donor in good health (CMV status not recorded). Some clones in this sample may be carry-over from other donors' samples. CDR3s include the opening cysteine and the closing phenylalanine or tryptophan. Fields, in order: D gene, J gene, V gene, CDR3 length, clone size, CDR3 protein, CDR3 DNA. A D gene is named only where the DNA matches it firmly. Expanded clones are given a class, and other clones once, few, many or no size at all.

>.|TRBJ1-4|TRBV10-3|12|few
CAISESEEKLFF
TGTGCCATCAGTGAGTCGGAGGAAAAACTGTTTTTT
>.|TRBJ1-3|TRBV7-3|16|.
CASSPQPTGLGSTIYF
TGTGCCAGCAGCCCCCAACCAACAGGACTTGGAAGCACCATATATTTT
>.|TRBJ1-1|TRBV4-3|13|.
CASSQATNTEAFF
TGCGCCAGCAGCCAAGCCACGAACACTGAAGCTTTCTTT
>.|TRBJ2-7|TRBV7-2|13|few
CASSSGPGREQYF
TGTGCCAGCAGCTCAGGACCGGGCCGCGAGCAGTACTTC
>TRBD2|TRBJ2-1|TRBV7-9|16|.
CASSLGSGLANNEQFF
TGTGCCAGCAGCTTAGGTTCGGGACTAGCCAACAATGAGCAGTTCTTC
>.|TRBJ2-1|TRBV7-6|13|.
CASSLLSRDEQFF
TGTGCCAGCAGCCTTCTTTCCCGGGATGAGCAGTTCTTC
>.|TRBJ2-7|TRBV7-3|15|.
CASSPGRGSSYEQYF
TGTGCCAGCAGCCCAGGACGGGGAAGCTCCTACGAGCAGTACTTC
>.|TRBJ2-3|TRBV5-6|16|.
CASSLVVYTRTDTQYF
TGTGCCAGCAGCTTGGTAGTGTACACGCGCACAGATACGCAGTATTTT
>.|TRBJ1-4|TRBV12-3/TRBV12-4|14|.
CASSLVAGREKLFF
TGTGCCAGCAGTTTGGTGGCAGGTCGTGAAAAACTGTTTTTT
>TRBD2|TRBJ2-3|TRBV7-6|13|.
CATPSGRSDTQYF
TGTGCCACCCCCAGCGGGAGATCAGATACGCAGTATTTT
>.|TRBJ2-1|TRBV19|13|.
CASSILAAGEQFF
TGTGCCAGTAGTATCCTGGCGGCCGGTGAGCAGTTCTTC
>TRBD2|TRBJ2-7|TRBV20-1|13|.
CSAGREGLGEQYF
TGCAGTGCTGGGCGGGAGGGCCTGGGCGAGCAGTACTTC
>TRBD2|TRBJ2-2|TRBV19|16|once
CASSSRLAGRTGELFF
TGTGCCAGTAGTTCAAGACTAGCGGGTAGGACCGGGGAGCTGTTTTTT
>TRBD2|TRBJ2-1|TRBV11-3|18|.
CASSLWGLAGPGNNEQFF
TGTGCCAGCAGCTTATGGGGACTAGCGGGCCCCGGGAACAATGAGCAGTTCTTC
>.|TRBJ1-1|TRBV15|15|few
CATSRAVGMNTEAFF
TGTGCCACCAGCAGAGCTGTCGGCATGAACACTGAAGCTTTCTTT
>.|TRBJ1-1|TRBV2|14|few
CASSVEGPGTEAFF
TGTGCCAGCAGTGTAGAGGGTCCGGGGACTGAAGCTTTCTTT
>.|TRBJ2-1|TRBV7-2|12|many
CASSPLFHEQFF
TGTGCCAGCAGCCCCCTTTTCCATGAGCAGTTCTTC
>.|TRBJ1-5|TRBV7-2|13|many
CASSLALLSPQHF
TGTGCCAGCAGCTTAGCGCTCCTCAGCCCCCAGCATTTT
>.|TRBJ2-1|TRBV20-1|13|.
CSARDPWDNEQFF
TGCAGTGCTAGAGATCCCTGGGACAATGAGCAGTTCTTC
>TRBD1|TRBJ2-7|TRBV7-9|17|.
CASSSKGGQGAGYEQYF
TGTGCCAGCAGCTCCAAGGGGGGACAGGGGGCAGGCTACGAGCAGTACTTC
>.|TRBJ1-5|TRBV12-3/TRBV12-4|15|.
CASSSRDGSNQPQHF
TGTGCCAGCAGTTCCCGGGACGGTAGCAATCAGCCCCAGCATTTT
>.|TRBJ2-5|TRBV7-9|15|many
CASSQRSSGTETQYF
TGTGCCAGCAGCCAGCGGAGTTCGGGGACGGAGACCCAGTACTTC
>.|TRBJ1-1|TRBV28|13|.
CASTPVGFTEAFF
TGTGCCAGCACCCCTGTGGGATTCACTGAAGCTTTCTTT
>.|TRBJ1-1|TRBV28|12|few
CASSLGWTEAFF
TGTGCCAGCAGTTTAGGGTGGACTGAAGCTTTCTTT
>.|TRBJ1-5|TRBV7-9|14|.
CASSLDRPNQPQHF
TGTGCCAGCAGCTTAGACAGGCCTAATCAGCCCCAGCATTTT
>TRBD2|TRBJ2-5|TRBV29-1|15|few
CSVVGGRLAGETQYF
TGCAGCGTTGTTGGCGGGAGGTTGGCTGGGGAGACCCAGTACTTC
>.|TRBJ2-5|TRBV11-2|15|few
CASSLIGLVQETQYF
TGTGCCAGCAGCCTGATCGGACTCGTTCAAGAGACCCAGTACTTC
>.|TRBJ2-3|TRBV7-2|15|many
CASSRQSGSTDTQYF
TGTGCCAGCAGCCGTCAAAGCGGGAGCACAGATACGCAGTATTTT
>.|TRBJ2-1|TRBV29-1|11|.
CSVVSPPEQFF
TGCAGCGTTGTTTCACCCCCGGAGCAGTTCTTC
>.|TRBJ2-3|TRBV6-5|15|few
CASSYAATSTDTQYF
TGTGCCAGCAGTTATGCGGCAACTAGCACAGATACGCAGTATTTT
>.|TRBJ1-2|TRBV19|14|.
CASSILGRDYGYTF
TGTGCCAGTAGTATCCTGGGTAGGGACTATGGCTACACCTTC
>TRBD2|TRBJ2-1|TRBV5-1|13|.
CASSLALAGGQFF
TGCGCCAGCAGCTTGGCCCTAGCGGGAGGGCAGTTCTTC
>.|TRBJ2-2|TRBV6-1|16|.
CASSEATGKATGELFF
TGTGCCAGCAGTGAAGCTACGGGAAAGGCAACCGGGGAGCTGTTTTTT
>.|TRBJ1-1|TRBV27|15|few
CASSLSRTVNTEAFF
TGTGCCAGCAGTTTATCACGGACGGTGAACACTGAAGCTTTCTTT
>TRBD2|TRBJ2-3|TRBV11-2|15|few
CASSSVTGGMDTQYF
TGTGCCAGCAGCTCAGTCACGGGAGGAATGGATACGCAGTATTTT